The rows below give T cell receptor beta chains drawn from one sample of a study of T-cell memory formation after mild COVID-19. Using its own MiXCR run on the 5' RACE reads, TCRdb lists one record per CDR3 protein. Of roughly 450,000 distinct CDR3 sequences in the sample, around a sixth were seen once. The sample comprised PBMCs or a T cell subset sorted from them (not recorded which). The receptors were sampled from an adult woman who had mild COVID-19 (a few samples of this study predate the infection). Cell type and time point are not known. Each CDR3 is given with its conserved first and last residue. D genes are given only for firm matches. The size of a clone is reported for some rows only, either as once, few or many, or as a class for expanded clones.

cdr3_length j_call v_call d_call clone_size cdr3_nt cdr3_aa
16 TRBJ1-6 TRBV5-6 TRBD1 NA TGTGCCAGCAGCTTTCCGGGACAGGGAGGGGGTTCACCCCTCCACTTT CASSFPGQGGGSPLHF
14 TRBJ1-2 TRBV7-2 NA NA TGTGCCAGCAGCTTAGCGTCCGGGGTCTATGGCTACACCTTC CASSLASGVYGYTF
15 TRBJ1-2 TRBV6-5 NA few TGTGCCAGCAGTTACCGGGAGAATCTTTACTATGGCTACACCTTC CASSYRENLYYGYTF
13 TRBJ1-3 TRBV6-5 NA many TGTGCCAGCCTACCTTCCTCTGGAAACACCATATATTTT CASLPSSGNTIYF
15 TRBJ1-5 TRBV24-1 NA few TGTGCCACCAGTGAGAGGGACGTGGGCAATCAGCCCCAGCATTTT CATSERDVGNQPQHF
13 TRBJ2-4 TRBV30 TRBD1 NA TGTGCCTGGGAGGTGGACAGGGGGACCATTCAGTACTTC CAWEVDRGTIQYF
15 TRBJ1-1 TRBV5-1 NA NA TGCGCCAGCAGCTTGGGTGGGAATAAGTACCCTGAAGCTTTCTTT CASSLGGNKYPEAFF
13 TRBJ2-1 TRBV29-1 NA many TGCAGCGTTGAAGAGACTACTTACAATGAGCAGTTCTTC CSVEETTYNEQFF
14 TRBJ2-1 TRBV30 TRBD2 NA TGTGCCTGGCTGGCCCTAGCGGGGTACAATGAGCAGTTCTTC CAWLALAGYNEQFF
13 TRBJ1-2 TRBV12-3/TRBV12-4 NA NA TGTGCCAGCAGTATACAGGCGAACTATGGCTACACCTTC CASSIQANYGYTF
12 TRBJ2-1 TRBV7-9 NA NA TGTGCCAGCAGCTTAGTTAGCGATGAGCAGTTCTTC CASSLVSDEQFF
13 TRBJ2-7 TRBV7-9 NA few TGTGCCAGCAGCTTCGACTCCTGGGGCGAGCAGTACTTC CASSFDSWGEQYF
13 TRBJ2-5 TRBV12-3/TRBV12-4 NA NA TGTGCCAGCAGCCGACAGGCCTCGGAGACCCAGTACTTC CASSRQASETQYF
15 TRBJ2-3 TRBV12-3/TRBV12-4 NA NA TGTGCCAGCAGATTACAGGGCTCCGTCACAGATACGCAGTATTTT CASRLQGSVTDTQYF
15 TRBJ1-5 TRBV5-1 NA NA TGCGCCAGCAGCTTGGGGACAGCCGGCAATCAGCCCCAGCATTTT CASSLGTAGNQPQHF
14 TRBJ2-1 TRBV12-3/TRBV12-4 TRBD1 NA TGTGCCGTTGGCCGGGACAGGGGCCACAATGAGCAGTTCTTC CAVGRDRGHNEQFF
17 TRBJ2-7 TRBV4-3 NA NA TGCGCCAGCAGCCAAGATCTTGAGCGACCGACCTCCTACGAGCAGTACTTC CASSQDLERPTSYEQYF
16 TRBJ1-2 TRBV15 NA few TGTGCCACCAGCAGAGGAGAGGTACAAGCGATCTATGGCTACACCTTC CATSRGEVQAIYGYTF
14 TRBJ2-7 TRBV20-1 TRBD2 once TGCAGTGCATCTAGCGGGAGGCACACCTACGAGCAGTACTTC CSASSGRHTYEQYF
16 TRBJ2-1 TRBV4-1 NA many TGCGCCAGCAGCCAGAATGAGGGGGGGCGTCGCGATGAGCAGTTCTTC CASSQNEGGRRDEQFF
16 TRBJ2-7 TRBV7-8 NA few TGTGCCAGCAGCTTATCCTCACAGGGAAGCTCCTACGAGCAGTACTTC CASSLSSQGSSYEQYF
12 TRBJ1-2 TRBV19 NA NA TGTGCCAGTACGAGGAGGCAAGGTGGCTACACCTTC CASTRRQGGYTF
15 TRBJ2-5 TRBV15 NA few TGTGCCACCAGCAGCATAGGCCAGGGGAAAGAGACCCAGTACTTC CATSSIGQGKETQYF
17 TRBJ2-3 TRBV6-5 TRBD2 NA TGTGCCAGCAGTTTCGGGGTAGCGGGAGTTAGCACAGATACGCAGTATTTT CASSFGVAGVSTDTQYF
17 TRBJ1-3 TRBV5-5 NA NA TGTGCCAGCAGCTTGTTGCCGACGGGGAACTCTGGAAACACCATATATTTT CASSLLPTGNSGNTIYF
12 TRBJ1-2 TRBV12-3/TRBV12-4 TRBD1 few TGTGCCAGCAGTTTTGGGACAGTTGGCTACACCTTC CASSFGTVGYTF
11 TRBJ1-1 TRBV3-1 NA NA TGTGCCAGCAGCGCGGACAGTGAAGCTTTCTTT CASSADSEAFF
16 TRBJ2-1 TRBV4-2 NA few TGTGCCAGCAGCCAAGAGAGGGGGGGCTCCTACAATGAGCAGTTCTTC CASSQERGGSYNEQFF
14 TRBJ2-7 TRBV29-1 NA few TGCAGCGCCCGGGGACTCGAAGGATCCTACGAGCAGTACTTC CSARGLEGSYEQYF
17 TRBJ2-1 TRBV15 NA NA TGTGCCACCAGCAGAAGGACAGCCTCCAGTGCCCTCAATGAGCAGTTCTTC CATSRRTASSALNEQFF
15 TRBJ1-1 TRBV11-2 NA few TGTGCCAGCAGCTTAGTTATCAGGGTTTCAAGTGAAGCTTTCTTT CASSLVIRVSSEAFF
14 TRBJ2-7 TRBV6-5 NA NA TGTGCCAGCAGTTACTCGCGACTCGATACCGAGCAGTACTTC CASSYSRLDTEQYF
14 TRBJ2-3 TRBV29-1 TRBD2 many TGCAGCGTTGAAGCGGGAGGGGGCACAGATACGCAGTATTTT CSVEAGGGTDTQYF
12 TRBJ2-3 TRBV2 NA few TGTGCCAGCAGATTAAAGGTGGATACGCAGTATTTT CASRLKVDTQYF
16 TRBJ2-5 TRBV7-9 TRBD2 few TGTGCCAGCAGAAGGACTAGCGGGGACATACAAGAGACCCAGTACTTC CASRRTSGDIQETQYF
16 TRBJ1-5 TRBV12-3/TRBV12-4 NA NA TGTGCCAGCAGTTTAGGAGGGCCAGATAGCAATCAGCCCCAGCATTTT CASSLGGPDSNQPQHF
17 TRBJ2-6 TRBV12-3/TRBV12-4 NA NA TGTGCCAGCAGTTCCGGGACAAGGGGCCTATTGGCCAACGTCCTGACTTTC CASSSGTRGLLANVLTF
16 TRBJ1-1 TRBV28 NA NA TGTGCCAGCAGTCCCGGGGGGAGGGTGATGAACACTGAAGCTTTCTTT CASSPGGRVMNTEAFF
16 TRBJ2-1 TRBV5-1 TRBD1 NA TGCGCCAGCAGGGGTACCGGGACAGAGTCCTACAATGAGCAGTTCTTC CASRGTGTESYNEQFF
14 TRBJ2-7 TRBV19 NA NA TGTGCCAGCCGACACGGGGACCTCCGGGGCGAGCAGTACTTC CASRHGDLRGEQYF
13 TRBJ1-2 TRBV27 TRBD1 NA TGTGCCAGCAGACAGGGGCCGGACTATGGCTACACCTTC CASRQGPDYGYTF
11 TRBJ1-3 TRBV12-3/TRBV12-4 NA NA TGTGCCAGCAGTCCCGAATCCGCCATATATTTT CASSPESAIYF
14 TRBJ1-1 TRBV2 TRBD1 NA TGTGCCAGCAGTCCGGACAGGGTAGGGGCTGAAGCTTTCTTT CASSPDRVGAEAFF
12 TRBJ2-1 TRBV5-5 NA few TGTGCCAGCAGCCCGGACATAAATGAGCAGTTCTTC CASSPDINEQFF
13 TRBJ2-5 TRBV5-1 NA NA TGCGCCAGCAGCTTCATGGGGGAGGAGACCCAGTACTTC CASSFMGEETQYF
14 TRBJ2-5 TRBV12-3/TRBV12-4 TRBD2 NA TGTGCCAGCACTCTAGCGGGGTACCAAGAGACCCAGTACTTC CASTLAGYQETQYF
10 TRBJ2-2 TRBV7-9 NA NA TGTGCCAGCAGAATCGGGGAGCTGTTTTTT CASRIGELFF
16 TRBJ2-3 TRBV7-8 TRBD1 many TGTGCCAGCAGCACCGACGGGACAGGGAGGACAGATACGCAGTATTTT CASSTDGTGRTDTQYF